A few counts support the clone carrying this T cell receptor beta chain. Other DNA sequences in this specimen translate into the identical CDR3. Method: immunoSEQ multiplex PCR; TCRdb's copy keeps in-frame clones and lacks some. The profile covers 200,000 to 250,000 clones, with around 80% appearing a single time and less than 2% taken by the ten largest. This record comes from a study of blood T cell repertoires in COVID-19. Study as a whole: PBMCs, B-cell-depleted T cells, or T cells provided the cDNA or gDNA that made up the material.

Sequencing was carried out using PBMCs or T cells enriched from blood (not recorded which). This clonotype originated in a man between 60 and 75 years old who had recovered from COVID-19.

In DNA, the CDR3 is TGCGCCAGCAAGGAGGACGGGGACACTGAAGCTTTCTTT. The encoded protein is CASKEDGDTEAFF. The chain is built from TRBV5-1 and TRBJ1-1; D ambiguous. V was pared by 6 bases and J by 3 bases, with 12 bases between. The CDR3 runs to 13 residues. Looked up from germline, CDR1 is SGHRS and CDR2 is YFSETQ.